One sample yielded the 5 T cell receptor beta chains listed below, sequenced in a study of human T cells and chemical hapten exposure. Stated time point: healthy volunteer bleed at 6 weeks. Total RNA was isolated from unfractionated whole blood. MiXCR, applied by TCRdb to the RACE reads, yields one record per CDR3 protein. The sample carries 35,000 to 55,000 distinct CDR3 sequences, roughly 3.5% recorded once. The sample comprised whole blood. The receptor set was obtained from a human donor in good health. Some clones in this sample may be carry-over from other donors' samples.

This clonotype showed up many times. The chain employs TRBV4-1 and TRBJ2-3; D is perhaps TRBD2 (5 bases). The CDR3 loop spans 17 amino acids. Trimming left V 4 bases short and J 6 bases short, with 23 bases between. The germline V gene has CDR1 MGHRA and CDR2 YSYEKL. CDR3 DNA sequence: TGCGCCAGCAGCCGACTCCTCTTCCTAGACGGGGAGGATACGCAGTATTTT. This translates into CASSRLLFLDGEDTQYF.

This clonotype was seen at least ten times. The chain links TRBV20-1 to TRBJ1-1; 10 nucleotides align to TRBD1. Per the germline V gene, CDR1 is DFQATT and CDR2 is SNEGSKA (reference sequence). The CDR3 runs to 16 residues. The junction had 12 bases not matched to a gene; V was cut back by 0 bases and J by 8 bases. The CDR3 nucleotides are TGCAGTGCTAGAGATCGAAGTCGGACAGGGGGTGTGGAAGCTTTCTTT. Protein sequence: CSARDRSRTGGVEAFF.

This clonotype has at least ten counts. The chain combines TRBV27 with TRBJ2-5; 13 nucleotides align to TRBD2. Germline loops: CDR1 MNHEY, CDR2 SMNVEV (reference sequence). Losses at the gene ends were 5 bases for V and 5 bases for J; bases not matched to a gene: 11. The CDR3 covers 17 residues. CDR3 sequence (DNA): TGTGCCAGCAGTCAGACTTGGACTAGCGGGAGTTTTGAGACCCAGTACTTC. Protein sequence: CASSQTWTSGSFETQYF.

The table lists this clonotype with many counts. The chain carries TRBV28 and TRBJ1-1, with TRBD1 matching 8 bases. This CDR3 contains 14 residues. Looked up from germline, CDR1 is MDHEN and CDR2 is SYDVKM. The V segment lost 7 bases and the J segment 3 bases; nucleotides outside the gene matches: 7. This chain's CDR3 is CASIGGTGDTEAFF. In DNA form, the CDR3 reads TGTGCCAGCATCGGCGGGACAGGAGACACTGAAGCTTTCTTT.

At least ten counts were recorded for this clonotype. CDR3: CSALDRNYGYTF. CDR3 sequence (DNA): TGCAGCGCTCTGGACAGGAACTATGGCTACACCTTC. This chain uses TRBV29-1 with TRBJ1-2; 7 bases fit TRBD1. The CDR3 spans 12 residues. The germline gives CDR1 SQVTM, CDR2 ANQGSEA. V was clipped by 7 bases and J by 2 bases; unmatched bases: 4.